These 19 T cell receptor beta chains originate from one sample sequenced in a study of beta chain features in type 1 diabetes. For these receptors, no antigen is known. Study-wide results and caveats: A moderate, significant TCRB CDR3 shortening appeared in type 1 diabetes across four CD4+ subsets.

Sequenced material consisted of expressed TCRB transcripts (all of the isolated RNA was reverse transcribed). Measured with immunoSEQ multiplex PCR; TCRdb has only the in-frame clones, and not every one. The table has under 350,000 clones, around 24% seen once. Sequenced sample: naive CD4+ T cells from blood. The receptors derive from a woman in her 30s with type 1 diabetes.

The chain employs TRBV9 and TRBJ1-1; D call uncertain. V shed 0 bases and J shed 6 bases, with 12 bases lying between them. CDR1 and CDR2 from the germline V gene are SGDLS and YYNGEE. The CDR3 is 14 residues long. The CDR3 sequence is CASSVGPSQAEAFF. CDR3 DNA sequence: TGTGCCAGCAGCGTAGGGCCCAGTCAGGCTGAAGCTTTCTTT.

This clone was seen more than once but under ten times. V gene TRBV7-2 combines with J gene TRBJ2-5; maybe TRBD2 (6 bases). The CDR3 is made up of 16 amino acids. The V gene lost 6 bases and the J gene lost 0 bases, with 17 bases spanning the gap. Germline lookup yields CDR1 SGHTA and CDR2 FQGNSA. This CDR3 reads CASRKEGTLYQETQYF. CDR3 sequence (DNA): TGTGCCAGCAGAAAAGAGGGGACTCTGTACCAAGAGACCCAGTACTTC.

The V call is TRBV5-1, the J call TRBJ1-2; 8 bases agree with TRBD1. V trimming: 0 bases; J trimming: 4 bases; junction bases outside the gene matches: 5. The germline gives CDR1 SGHRS, CDR2 YFSETQ. CDR3 size: 15 residues. CDR3: CASSLDPGGVYGYTF. The DNA for the CDR3 is TGCGCCAGCAGCTTGGATCCAGGGGGCGTCTATGGCTACACCTTC. Variable domain in full (rest from reference TRBV5-1 and TRBJ1-2): KAGVTQTPRYLIKTRGQQVTLSCSPISGHRSVSWYQQTPGQGLQFLFEYFSETQRNKGNFPGRFSGRQFSNSRSEMNVSTLELGDSALYLCASSLDPGGVYGYTFGSGTRLTVV.

The gene calls are TRBV9 and TRBJ1-2; 7 bases are shared with TRBD1. From germline, CDR1 is SGDLS and CDR2 YYNGEE. This CDR3 has 13 residues. V dropped 8 bases and J dropped 4; count of bases not matched to a gene: 8. The CDR3 here is CASSKTGIYGYTF. The DNA of the CDR3 is TGTGCCAGTTCAAAGACAGGGATCTATGGCTACACCTTC.

This clone turned up a few times. The rearrangement uses TRBV6-6 and TRBJ2-1; 9 bases are a match to TRBD2. The CDR3 sequence is 15 residues long. J was trimmed by 4 bases and V by 5 bases; bases with no gene match: 6. CDR1 is MNHNY, CDR2 SVGAGI, per germline (reference sequence). The CDR3 nucleotides are TGTGCCAGCAGTGGCGCGGGACTAGCTTACAATGAGCAGTTCTTC. This sequence encodes CASSGAGLAYNEQFF.

CDR3 region: CASSLGGSYNEQFF. The CDR3 region has the DNA TGTGCCAGCAGCTTAGGCGGAAGCTACAATGAGCAGTTCTTC. The chain couples TRBV7-2 to TRBJ2-1; D is uncertain. The CDR3 is 14 residues long. Trimming cost V 1 base and J 3 bases, with 7 bases left between them. Germline V gene data show CDR1 as SGHTA and CDR2 as FQGNSA.

The gene calls are TRBV4-1 and TRBJ2-7; tentatively, D is TRBD2 (7 bases). CDR3 length: 16 amino acids. Germline V gives CDR1 MGHRA, CDR2 YSYEKL. The V end lost 0 bases, the J end lost 3 bases, and 15 bases lay between the germline ends. The CDR3 DNA reads TGCGCCAGCAGCCAAGAATGGGGGGGCTCCCGCTACGAGCAGTACTTC. Its protein product is CASSQEWGGSRYEQYF.

This clone was seen a handful of times. The chain recombines TRBV27 with TRBJ2-2; no clear D gene. CDR3 length: 14 amino acids. Germline V gene sequence: CDR1 MNHEY, CDR2 SMNVEV (reference sequence). Trimming took off 6 bases at V and 1 base at J, with 9 bases between the two ends. The CDR3 DNA reads as TGTGCCAGCAGGGCTGGCGGGAACACCGGGGAGCTGTTTTTT. Its protein product is CASRAGGNTGELFF.

This chain connects TRBV5-1 to TRBJ1-1; 7 nucleotides match TRBD1. Germline V gene data show CDR1 as SGHRS and CDR2 as YFSETQ. The J segment lost 2 bases and the V segment lost 6 bases, leaving 7 bases of the junction unmatched. The CDR3 runs to 14 residues. In DNA form, the CDR3 reads TGCGCCAGCACCCCTGGGACAGCTAACACTGAAGCTTTCTTT. This encodes CASTPGTANTEAFF. Based on the CDR3 plus reference TRBV5-1 and TRBJ1-1, the full variable domain is KAGVTQTPRYLIKTRGQQVTLSCSPISGHRSVSWYQQTPGQGLQFLFEYFSETQRNKGNFPGRFSGRQFSNSRSEMNVSTLELGDSALYLCASTPGTANTEAFFGQGTRLTVV.

The chain employs TRBV7-9 and TRBJ1-4, with a tentative D call TRBD1 (5 bases). Trimming shortened V by 4 bases and J by 7 bases, and 13 bases separated the two germline ends. Looked up from germline, CDR1 is SEHNR and CDR2 is FQNEAQ (reference sequence). This CDR3 contains 14 residues. This CDR3 is CASSSDRQFEKLFF. CDR3 DNA: TGTGCCAGCAGCTCTGATCGACAGTTTGAAAAACTGTTTTTT.

This sequence joins TRBV29-1 and TRBJ1-4; D remains ambiguous. Looked up from germline, CDR1 is SQVTM and CDR2 is ANQGSEA. The V end lost 3 bases, the J end lost 8 bases, and 7 bases lay between the germline ends. The CDR3 length is 11 residues. Here the CDR3 reads CSVEFTEKLFF. Written as DNA, the CDR3 is TGCAGCGTTGAGTTTACAGAAAAACTGTTTTTT.

This clone was counted a few times. V gene TRBV7-9 combines with J gene TRBJ1-3, with no clear D. This CDR3 comprises 13 residues. V was clipped by 5 bases and J by 0 bases, with 5 bases between them. Looked up from germline, CDR1 is SEHNR and CDR2 is FQNEAQ (reference sequence). The CDR3, as DNA: TGTGCCAGCAGCGGCAACTCTGGAAACACCATATATTTT. As protein: CASSGNSGNTIYF.

This clone appeared a few times. This sequence joins TRBV29-1 and TRBJ1-1; 7 bases are shared with TRBD1. Germline assignment: CDR1 SQVTM and CDR2 ANQGSEA. V lost 5 bases, J lost 0 bases, and 6 bases stayed unmatched. There are 14 residues in the CDR3. In DNA form, the CDR3 reads TGCAGCGTTACCGACAGGGCCCTGAACACTGAAGCTTTCTTT. Its protein product is CSVTDRALNTEAFF.

The rearrangement joins TRBV29-1 to TRBJ2-3; a weak D match, TRBD2 (6 bases). The CDR3 totals 13 residues. Trimming stripped 4 bases from V and 2 bases from J, with 10 bases between. Germline values: CDR1 SQVTM, CDR2 ANQGSEA. The CDR3 region is CSVVTRFTDTQYF. DNA of the CDR3: TGCAGCGTTGTGACTAGATTCACAGATACGCAGTATTTT.

The chain recombines TRBV10-3 with TRBJ2-3, with 7 bases identical to TRBD1. Germline values: CDR1 ENHRY, CDR2 SYGVKD. With 8 bases clipped from V and 2 bases from J, the junction kept 4 bases outside the gene matches. This CDR3 is built from 13 residues. CDR3 sequence reads: CAIGTEDTDTQYF. CDR3 bases: TGTGCCATCGGGACAGAAGACACAGATACGCAGTATTTT.

This sequence joins TRBV7-9 and TRBJ2-2; TRBD2 agrees at 7 bases. Germline V gene sequence: CDR1 SEHNR, CDR2 FQNEAQ (reference sequence). CDR3 length: 14 amino acids. Unmatched junction bases numbered 8, after V lost 6 bases and J lost 7 bases. The CDR3 sequence is CASRHGRAGGELFF. The DNA for the CDR3 is TGTGCCAGCAGACATGGGAGGGCCGGCGGGGAGCTGTTTTTT.

This clone was found a few times. The V call is TRBV18, the J call TRBJ2-1; 8 bases agree with TRBD2. The CDR3 covers 15 residues. The germline V gene encodes CDR1 KGHSH and CDR2 LQKENI. The trim removed 4 bases at V and 4 bases at J, leaving 6 bases unmatched. The CDR3: CASSLLAGLYNEQFF. The CDR3 region has the DNA TGTGCCAGCTCACTCCTAGCGGGTCTATACAATGAGCAGTTCTTC.

CDR3 protein: CVAGEETQYF. The CDR3 nucleotides are TGTGTCGCAGGGGAAGAGACCCAGTACTTC. The chain combines TRBV28 with TRBJ2-5; D may be TRBD1 (6 bases). This CDR3 has 10 amino acids. The germline gives CDR1 MDHEN, CDR2 SYDVKM.

This chain uses TRBV7-9 with TRBJ2-5; 11 positions match TRBD2. The CDR3 has 17 amino acids. CDR1 is SEHNR and CDR2 is FQNEAQ in the germline V gene (reference sequence). V dropped 6 bases and J dropped 6; count of bases not matched to a gene: 15. CDR3 DNA: TGTGCCAGCAGTTATACCGGGACTAGCGGTATTCCGAAGACCCAGTACTTC. This gives the protein CASSYTGTSGIPKTQYF. Full variable domain (missing parts from reference TRBV7-9 and TRBJ2-5): DTGVSQNPRHKITKRGQNVTFRCDPISEHNRLYWYRQTLGQGPEFLTYFQNEAQLEKSRLLSDRFSAERPKGSFSTLEIQRTEQGDSAMYLCASSYTGTSGIPKTQYFGPGTRLLVL.